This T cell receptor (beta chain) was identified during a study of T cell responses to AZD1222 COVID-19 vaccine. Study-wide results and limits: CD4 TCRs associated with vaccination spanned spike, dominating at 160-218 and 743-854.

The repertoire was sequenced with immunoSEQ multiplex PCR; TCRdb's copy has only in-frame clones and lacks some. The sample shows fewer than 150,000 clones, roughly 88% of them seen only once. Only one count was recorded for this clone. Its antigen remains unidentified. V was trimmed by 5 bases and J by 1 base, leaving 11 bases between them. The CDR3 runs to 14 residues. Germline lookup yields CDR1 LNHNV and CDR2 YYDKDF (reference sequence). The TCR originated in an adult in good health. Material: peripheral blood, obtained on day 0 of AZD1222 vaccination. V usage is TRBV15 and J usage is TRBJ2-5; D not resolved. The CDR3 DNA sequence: TGTGCCACCAGCCCCCGGGTCGGCCAAGAGACCCAGTACTTC. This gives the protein CATSPRVGQETQYF. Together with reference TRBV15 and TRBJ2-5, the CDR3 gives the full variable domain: DAMVIQNPRYQVTQFGKPVTLSCSQTLNHNVMYWYQQKSSQAPKLLFHYYDKDFNNEADTPDNFQSRRPNTSFCFLDIRSPGLGDTAMYLCATSPRVGQETQYFGPGTRLLVL.